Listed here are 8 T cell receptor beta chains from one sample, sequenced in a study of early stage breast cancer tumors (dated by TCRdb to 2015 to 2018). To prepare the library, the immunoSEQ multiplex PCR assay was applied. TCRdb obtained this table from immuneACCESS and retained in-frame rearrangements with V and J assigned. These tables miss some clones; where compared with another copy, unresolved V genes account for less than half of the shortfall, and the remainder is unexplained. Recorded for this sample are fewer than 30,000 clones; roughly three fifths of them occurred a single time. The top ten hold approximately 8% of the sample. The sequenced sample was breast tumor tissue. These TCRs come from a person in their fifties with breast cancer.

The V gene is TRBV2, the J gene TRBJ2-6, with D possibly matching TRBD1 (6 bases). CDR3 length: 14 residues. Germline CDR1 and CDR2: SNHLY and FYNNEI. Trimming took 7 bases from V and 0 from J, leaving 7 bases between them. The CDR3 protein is CASTGDSGANVLTF. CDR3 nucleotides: TGTGCCAGCACAGGGGACTCTGGGGCCAACGTCCTGACTTTC.

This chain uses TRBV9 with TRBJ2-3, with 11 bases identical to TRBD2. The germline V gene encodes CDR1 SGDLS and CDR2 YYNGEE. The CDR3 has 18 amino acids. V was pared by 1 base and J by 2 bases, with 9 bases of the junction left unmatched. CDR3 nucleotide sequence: TGTGCCAGCAGCGTATGGGGCCTAGCGGGAGGTTTCACAGATACGCAGTATTTT. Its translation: CASSVWGLAGGFTDTQYF. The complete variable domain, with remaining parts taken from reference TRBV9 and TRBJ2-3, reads DSGVTQTPKHLITATGQRVTLRCSPRSGDLSVYWYQQSLDQGLQFLIQYYNGEERAKGNILERFSAQQFPDLHSELNLSSLELGDSALYFCASSVWGLAGGFTDTQYFGPGTRLTVL.

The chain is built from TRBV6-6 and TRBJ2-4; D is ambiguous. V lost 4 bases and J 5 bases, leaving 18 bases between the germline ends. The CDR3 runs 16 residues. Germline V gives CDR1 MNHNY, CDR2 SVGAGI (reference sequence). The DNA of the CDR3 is TGTGCCAGCAGTTTACCCCCCGATGGGCAGGAAAACATTCAGTACTTC. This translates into CASSLPPDGQENIQYF.

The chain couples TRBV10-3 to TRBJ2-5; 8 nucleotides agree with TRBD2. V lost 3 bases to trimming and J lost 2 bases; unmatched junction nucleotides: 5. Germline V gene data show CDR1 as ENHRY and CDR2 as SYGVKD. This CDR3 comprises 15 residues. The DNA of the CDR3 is TGTGCCATCAGTGATTTTGGGACTAGACAAGAGACCCAGTACTTC. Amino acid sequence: CAISDFGTRQETQYF.

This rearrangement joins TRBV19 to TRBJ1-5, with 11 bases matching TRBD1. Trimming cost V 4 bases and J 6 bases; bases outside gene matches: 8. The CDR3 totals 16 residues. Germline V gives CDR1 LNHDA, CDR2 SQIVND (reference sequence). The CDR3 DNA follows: TGTGCCAGTAGTACCAACTCCGGGACAGGGGGTCAGCCCCAGCATTTT. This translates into CASSTNSGTGGQPQHF.

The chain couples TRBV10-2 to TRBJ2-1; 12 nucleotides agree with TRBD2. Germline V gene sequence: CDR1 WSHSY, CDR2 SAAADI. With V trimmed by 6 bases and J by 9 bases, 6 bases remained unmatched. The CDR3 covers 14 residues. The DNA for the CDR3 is TGCGCCAGCAGGCTAGCGGGAGGGTTCGGTGAGCAGTTCTTC. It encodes CASRLAGGFGEQFF.

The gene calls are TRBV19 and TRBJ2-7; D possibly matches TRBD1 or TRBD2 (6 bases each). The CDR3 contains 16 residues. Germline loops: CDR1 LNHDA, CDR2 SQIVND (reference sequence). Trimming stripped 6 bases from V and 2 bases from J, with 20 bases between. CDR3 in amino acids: CASSPLGGRTAYEQYF. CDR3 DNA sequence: TGTGCCAGTAGCCCCCTCGGGGGACGGACAGCCTACGAGCAGTACTTC. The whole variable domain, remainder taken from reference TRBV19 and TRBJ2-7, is DGGITQSPKYLFRKEGQNVTLSCEQNLNHDAMYWYRQDPGQGLRLIYYSQIVNDFQKGDIAEGYSVSREKKESFPLTVTSAQKNPTAFYLCASSPLGGRTAYEQYFGPGTRLTVT.

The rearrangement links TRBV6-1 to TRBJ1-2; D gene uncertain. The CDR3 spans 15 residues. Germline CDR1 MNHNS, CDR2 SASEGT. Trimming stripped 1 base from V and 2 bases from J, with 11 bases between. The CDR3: CASSEVGVSNYGYTF. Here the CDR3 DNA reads TGTGCCAGCAGTGAAGTAGGTGTCTCCAACTATGGCTACACCTTC.